This TCR delta chain is from a study of Vδ1+ human thymocytes. Findings of the study overall: In the thymus, TRG and TRD repertoires looked highly polyclonal with Gaussian CDR3 lengths. Roughly 22% of thymic delta-chain sequences were Vdelta2, with few Vdelta3, unlike blood Vdelta1+ controls.

About this clone itself: Its antigen is undetermined.

Sequences come from RNA converted to cDNA by reverse transcription. CDR3 amplicons came from multiplex PCR with pooled V-gene forward and constant-region reverse primers. TCRdb re-processed the multiplex PCR reads using CATT. The sample lists 80,000 or so delta-chain clones; about 30% were seen once. With 5 bases clipped from V and 1 base from J, the junction kept 16 bases outside the gene matches. Looked up from germline, CDR1 is TSWWSYY and CDR2 is QGS. The CDR3 contains 20 residues. The sequence was obtained from a boy under two years old who had congenital heart surgery. The chain is built from TRDV1 and TRDJ1; 13 nucleotides line up with TRDD3. Sequenced input: Vdelta1+ gamma-delta thymocytes from the thymus. Subset denoted: FACS-sorted CD3+ TCRalphabeta- TCRVdelta1+ TCRVdelta2- thymocytes. The CDR3: CALGHNSPYWGIRRTDKLIF. CDR3 bases: TGTGCTCTTGGGCACAATTCCCCGTACTGGGGGATACGACGCACCGATAAACTCATCTTT.